This T cell receptor beta chain appears in the sequencing data of a study of T cells after yellow fever vaccination. Study-wide points: Few clonotypes appeared in both CD4 and CD8 compartments. Bulk-population clonotypes that are abundant could appear as contaminants in FACS-sorted repertoires. Post-booster repertoires again held most primary-vaccination clones (around 95% CD4, just under 90% CD8).

Germline CDR1 MNHEY, CDR2 SMNVEV (reference sequence). V was pared by 3 bases and J by 5 bases, with 11 bases between. This CDR3 comprises 14 residues. For TCR, cDNA came from 5'RACE template switching, which added a universal primer site and UMIs. TCRdb passed the 5' RACE reads through MiXCR, listing each CDR3 protein once. The sample holds roughly 350,000 distinct CDR3 sequences; about 4% are singletons and the top ten take around 23%. Regarding this clonotype: What it recognizes is unknown.

The clonotype comes from a young man who received the YFV17D yellow fever vaccine. The chain is built from TRBV27 and TRBJ1-5, with a possible D match to TRBD1 (6 bases). Material: PBMCs, obtained 5 days after the yellow fever booster vaccination. In nucleotides, the CDR3 is TGTGCCAGCAGTTTTCGACAGGCCGATCAGCCCCAGCATTTT. It codes for CASSFRQADQPQHF.